The source of this T cell receptor beta chain is a study of shared clonotypes between healthy human individuals. In its sample, this clone was seen once. Naive CD8 cells were CD45RO-negative, positively selected for CCR7, excluding terminally differentiated effector memory CD45RA+ cells. Caucasian adults residing in Nashville, Tennessee made up all the donors. Each subset's genomic DNA was shared equally among a number of immunoSEQ plates. Sequenced by immunoSEQ multiplex PCR; TCRdb stores in-frame clones only, minus some. The data hold hundreds of thousands of clones, with roughly 95% observed a single time. Sequenced input: naive CD8+ T cells sorted from blood. This receptor was taken from a woman aged 25 to 39 in good health.

In nucleotides, the CDR3 is TGCGCCAGCAGCCAAGACGGGAGCGACAGGGATGCTGGCTACACCTTC. Its translation: CASSQDGSDRDAGYTF. The chain uses TRBV4-1 and TRBJ1-2; 7 positions match TRBD1. The length of the CDR3 is 16 residues. The V gene end was trimmed by 0 bases and the J gene end by 7 bases; junction bases not matched to a gene: 11. Germline V gene lookup returns CDR1 MGHRA and CDR2 YSYEKL.